The 20 T cell receptor beta chains given below trace back to one sample, sequenced in a study of low-dose radiotherapy and immunotherapy resistance in tumors. Time point denoted: after trial treatment. The treatment was: LDRT plus nivolumab, ipilimumab, low-dose cyclophosphamide and aspirin (RACIN trial). TRAV- and TRBV-specific primers primed first-strand cDNA, covering alpha and beta chains. TCR amplification ran about 20 PCR cycles using constant-region and V-primer adapter primers. TCRdb re-called the reads with MiXCR, one entry per CDR3 protein. The data hold about 100,000 distinct CDR3 sequences, with about 20% observed a single time. This material consisted of PBMCs, taken after low-dose radiotherapy plus immunotherapy. These receptor sequences come from a male donor with prostate cancer.

This chain uses TRBV4-1 with TRBJ1-6; possibly TRBD1 for D (6 bases). From germline, CDR1 is MGHRA and CDR2 YSYEKL. This CDR3 contains 19 residues. With 3 bases removed from V and 0 bases from J, the gap between germline ends came to 18 bases. The CDR3, as DNA: TGCGCCAGCAGCCACAGGGGTGGTGATGGTCGCTCCTATAATTCACCCCTCCACTTT. It translates to CASSHRGGDGRSYNSPLHF.

This sequence joins TRBV20-1 and TRBJ2-7, with D possibly called TRBD1 or TRBD2 (6 bases each). The V end lost 5 bases, the J end lost 0 bases, and 20 bases lay between the germline ends. The CDR3 is made up of 16 amino acids. Germline CDR1 DFQATT, CDR2 SNEGSKA (reference sequence). DNA for the CDR3: TGCAGTGCTCTTCCCCGGGGCAGGGGACTCTCCTACGAGCAGTACTTC. This codes for CSALPRGRGLSYEQYF.

There are many counts of this clonotype. The chain links TRBV19 to TRBJ1-5; D is unresolved. The CDR3 consists of 12 residues. Trimming shortened V by 4 bases and J by 3 bases, and 4 bases separated the two germline ends. Per germline, CDR1 LNHDA and CDR2 SQIVND (reference sequence). The CDR3 region has the DNA TGTGCCAGTAGTACGTACAATCAGCCCCAGCATTTT. Residues: CASSTYNQPQHF.

The chain combines TRBV20-1 with TRBJ2-1; no clear D. The V gene's germline CDR1 is DFQATT and CDR2 SNEGSKA (reference sequence). The CDR3 consists of 10 residues. Trimming shortened V by 3 bases and J by 13 bases, and 10 bases separated the two germline ends. CDR3 sequence (DNA): TGCAGTGCTAGGGTTGAGTACCAGTTCTTC. Translation: CSARVEYQFF.

This clonotype was seen repeatedly, ten times or more. The V call is TRBV6-1, the J call TRBJ2-5; no clear D gene. The ends were cut back, 1 base at V and 1 base at J, with 4 bases in the middle. Germline V gene data show CDR1 as MNHNS and CDR2 as SASEGT. The CDR3 extends over 13 amino acids. For the CDR3, the DNA is TGTGCCAGCAGTGAAGTCCCCCAAGAGACCCAGTACTTC. It translates to CASSEVPQETQYF.

This clonotype was recorded many times. V usage is TRBV14 and J usage is TRBJ1-2; D possibly corresponds to TRBD1 (5 bases). V lost 3 bases and J lost 7, with 12 bases in between. Germline V gene lookup returns CDR1 SGHDN and CDR2 FVKESK. The CDR3 has 13 residues. Here the CDR3 reads CASSQGVISGYTF. The CDR3 DNA sequence: TGTGCCAGCAGCCAGGGGGTCATTAGTGGCTACACCTTC.

The V and J genes are TRBV5-1 and TRBJ1-2; 10 bases match TRBD1. With 0 bases clipped from V and 6 bases from J, the junction kept 5 bases outside the gene matches. This CDR3 comprises 15 residues. The germline V gene has CDR1 SGHRS and CDR2 YFSETQ. The CDR3 DNA is TGCGCCAGCAGCTTGGAAATGACAGGGGGCCATGGCTACACCTTC. It translates to CASSLEMTGGHGYTF.

The table lists this clonotype with many counts. The CDR3 protein is CASSLVAGDYNEQFF. The CDR3 nucleotides read TGCGCCAGCAGCTTGGTTGCGGGGGACTACAATGAGCAGTTCTTC. The chain recombines TRBV5-1 with TRBJ2-1; 7 nucleotides match TRBD2. V was pared by 0 bases and J by 3 bases, with 3 bases of the junction left unmatched. Germline V gives CDR1 SGHRS, CDR2 YFSETQ. The CDR3 is made up of 15 amino acids.

This clonotype showed up just a few times. This chain's CDR3 is CASSPPGGGNNQPQHF. CDR3 nucleotides: TGTGCCAGCAGCCCCCCGGGAGGGGGGAACAATCAGCCCCAGCATTTT. The chain has TRBV7-2 and TRBJ1-5, with D possibly TRBD1 on 6 matching bases. The V end lost 5 bases, the J end lost 3 bases, and 17 bases lay between the germline ends. The CDR3 has 16 residues. Per the germline V gene, CDR1 is SGHTA and CDR2 is FQGNSA. The full variable domain, completed using reference TRBV7-2 and TRBJ1-5, is GAGVSQSPSNKVTEKGKDVELRCDPISGHTALYWYRQSLGQGLEFLIYFQGNSAPDKSGLPSDRFSAERTGGSVSTLTIQRTQQEDSAVYLCASSPPGGGNNQPQHFGDGTRLSIL.

The J gene is TRBJ2-3, the V gene TRBV3-1, with no clear D. Trimming cost V 5 bases and J 1 base, with 10 bases left between them. CDR3 size: 14 residues. Germline V gene lookup returns CDR1 LGHDT and CDR2 YNNKEL (reference sequence). The DNA of the CDR3 is TGTGCCAGCAGCGAAGGAGCAGGCACAGATACGCAGTATTTT. Translating gives CASSEGAGTDTQYF.

This clonotype was detected ten times or more. The chain couples TRBV2 to TRBJ1-6; TRBD1 matches 7 bases. The CDR3 totals 14 residues. Germline V gene lookup returns CDR1 SNHLY and CDR2 FYNNEI. V lost 6 bases and J lost 8; bases outside the gene matches: 7. CDR3 in amino acids: CASSLDREDSPLHF. Written as DNA, the CDR3 is TGTGCCAGCAGCCTAGACAGGGAGGATTCACCCCTCCACTTT.

The gene calls are TRBV30 and TRBJ1-6; TRBD1 might be the D (5 bases). CDR3 length: 14 amino acids. Per germline, CDR1 GTSNPN and CDR2 SVGIG (reference sequence). The V end was cut by 4 bases, the J end by 6 bases, with 13 bases between. The CDR3 nucleotides read TGTGCCTGGACCTACTCAGGGCGTAATTCACCCCTCCACTTT. Protein sequence: CAWTYSGRNSPLHF.

This chain connects TRBV4-1 to TRBJ2-2; maybe TRBD1 (5 bases). Between the trimmed V and J ends, which lost 3 bases and 4 bases, there was a span of 9 bases. Germline CDR1 MGHRA, CDR2 YSYEKL. The CDR3 is 14 amino acids. The CDR3 sequence is CASSQGRVTGELFF. DNA of the CDR3: TGCGCCAGCAGCCAGGGGCGAGTCACCGGGGAGCTGTTTTTT.

This clonotype showed up many times. DNA of the CDR3: TGTGCTAGTGGTTTGTGGGCAGGCCGAACTTATGCAACTAATGAAAAACTGTTTTTT. This sequence encodes CASGLWAGRTYATNEKLFF. The chain joins TRBV12-5 to TRBJ1-4; unclear D gene. Germline lookup yields CDR1 LGHNT and CDR2 FRNRAP. Trimming took off 2 bases at V and 0 bases at J, with 19 bases between the two ends. CDR3 length equals 19 residues.

This clonotype was recorded at least ten times. The chain joins TRBV19 to TRBJ2-1; 11 positions match TRBD1. The V segment lost 6 bases and the J segment 7 bases; nucleotides outside the gene matches: 2. The CDR3 extends over 13 amino acids. Germline V gene data show CDR1 as LNHDA and CDR2 as SQIVND (reference sequence). CDR3 coding DNA: TGTGCCAGTAGGGACAGGGGGCGAAATGAGCAGTTCTTC. Residues: CASRDRGRNEQFF.

This clonotype was found many times. J is TRBJ2-1 and V is TRBV20-1; D tentatively reads TRBD1 or TRBD2 (5 bases each). This CDR3 is 11 amino acids long. Germline V gives CDR1 DFQATT, CDR2 SNEGSKA (reference sequence). The ends were cut back, 3 bases at V and 7 bases at J, with 7 bases in the middle. The CDR3 reads CSASRENEQFF. CDR3 DNA sequence: TGCAGTGCTAGCAGGGAGAATGAGCAGTTCTTC.

This clonotype was counted ten times or more. The CDR3 DNA follows: TGTGCCAGCAGTTTAACCCGAGATACGCAGTATTTT. It specifies CASSLTRDTQYF. This rearrangement joins TRBV12-3 or TRBV12-4 to TRBJ2-3; D call uncertain. Trimming pared 2 bases from V and 5 bases from J, leaving 5 bases between. The CDR3 runs to 12 residues.

This clonotype was detected many times. This chain links TRBV18 with TRBJ1-6; D is possibly TRBD1 (5 bases). V was pared by 5 bases and J by 7 bases, with 12 bases between. The CDR3 extends over 14 amino acids. Germline V lookup: CDR1 KGHSH, CDR2 LQKENI. The CDR3 spells CASSEGWDNSPLHF. The CDR3, as DNA: TGTGCCAGCTCAGAGGGGTGGGACAATTCACCCCTCCACTTT.

This clonotype was picked up many times. The V gene is TRBV5-1, the J gene TRBJ2-1, with D hard to call. There are 15 residues in the CDR3. The V gene lost 3 bases and the J gene lost 5 bases, with 15 bases spanning the gap. The V gene's germline CDR1 is SGHRS and CDR2 YFSETQ. The CDR3 sequence is CASSYLFGSDNEQFF. The CDR3 nucleotides are TGCGCCAGCAGCTACCTCTTTGGGTCCGACAATGAGCAGTTCTTC.

This clonotype has a handful of counts. The genes are TRBV3-1 and TRBJ2-3; D not certain. This CDR3 has 15 amino acids. The V gene's germline CDR1 is LGHDT and CDR2 YNNKEL (reference sequence). V lost 0 bases to trimming and J lost 6 bases, with 13 bases between them. The DNA for the CDR3 is TGTGCCAGCAGCCAAGATGTGGGTTCACTCGATACGCAGTATTTT. As protein: CASSQDVGSLDTQYF.